Below are 12 T cell receptor beta chains sequenced from a single sample in a study of PD-1 blockade in classical Hodgkin lymphoma. Brentuximab vedotin exposure varied, and every patient relapsed after autologous stem cell transplantation. Profiled with immunoSEQ multiplex PCR; TCRdb holds only in-frame clones, not every one. The sample contains about 28,000 clones, over 65% of which appear only once. The material was peripheral blood mononuclear cells (PBMCs), obtained before the second cycle of nivolumab. The receptors shown here come from a human donor with classical Hodgkin lymphoma.

This chain links TRBV5-5 with TRBJ1-3; TRBD1 might be the D (6 bases). The V end was cut by 7 bases, the J end by 7 bases, with 21 bases between. The CDR3 is made up of 15 amino acids. Germline lookup yields CDR1 SGHKS and CDR2 YYEKEE (reference sequence). For the CDR3, the DNA is TGTGCCAGCTGGCAGGAACAGGGTTTTGGGAACACCATATATTTT. It yields the protein CASWQEQGFGNTIYF.

This sequence joins TRBV4-2 and TRBJ1-2, with a weak D call TRBD1 (5 bases). This CDR3 is built from 12 residues. V lost 4 bases to trimming and J lost 6 bases, with 9 bases between them. Germline V gene data show CDR1 as LGHNA and CDR2 as YNFKEQ. The CDR3 DNA follows: TGTGCCAGCAGCCGCAGGGATGATGGCTACACCTTC. Residues: CASSRRDDGYTF.

The chain is built from TRBV6-5 and TRBJ1-1; perhaps TRBD1 as D (6 bases). There are 13 residues in the CDR3. The germline gives CDR1 MNHEY, CDR2 SVGAGI. V was clipped by 6 bases and J by 6 bases, with 14 bases between them. CDR3 region: CASRNRAGPEAFF. The CDR3 nucleotides read TGTGCCAGCAGAAACAGGGCGGGCCCTGAAGCTTTCTTT.

J is TRBJ1-2 and V is TRBV6-1; perhaps TRBD1 as D (5 bases). This CDR3 is built from 11 residues. V lost 5 bases to trimming and J lost 8 bases, with 9 bases between them. Per the germline V gene, CDR1 is MNHNS and CDR2 is SASEGT. This CDR3 reads CASSRDGGYTF. Here the CDR3 DNA reads TGTGCCAGCAGTCGGGACGGGGGCTACACCTTC.

This clone is termed medium-sized (0.01 to 0.1%). The rearrangement links TRBV27 to TRBJ2-7, with a possible D match to TRBD1 (6 bases). The CDR3 has 13 residues. The V and J ends lost 6 bases and 5 bases respectively, with 14 bases between them. In germline, CDR1 is MNHEY, CDR2 SMNVEV (reference sequence). The CDR3 protein is CASSYRQADEQYF. For the CDR3, the DNA is TGTGCCAGCAGCTACAGACAGGCCGACGAGCAGTACTTC.

This sequence joins TRBV28 and TRBJ1-2, with 10 bases lining up with TRBD1. V shed 6 bases and J 11 bases; nucleotides not matched to a gene: 3. The CDR3 extends over 11 amino acids. Germline loops: CDR1 MDHEN, CDR2 SYDVKM. CDR3 sequence reads: CASSRGQGYTF. The CDR3 nucleotides read TGTGCCAGCAGCCGGGGACAGGGGTACACCTTC.

The CDR3 sequence: CASSLTPTDSPLHF. CDR3 bases: TGTGCCAGCAGCTTAACCCCGACAGACTCACCCCTCCACTTT. The chain uses TRBV11-2 and TRBJ1-6, with D perhaps matching TRBD1 (5 bases). Germline V CDR1 and CDR2: SGHAT, FQNNGV. This CDR3 spans 14 amino acids. V lost 2 bases and J 10 bases, leaving 12 bases between the germline ends. The full variable domain, rest sourced from reference TRBV11-2 and TRBJ1-6, is EAGVAQSPRYKIIEKRQSVAFWCNPISGHATLYWYQQILGQGPKLLIQFQNNGVVDDSQLPKDRFSAERLKGVDSTLKIQPAKLEDSAVYLCASSLTPTDSPLHFGNGTRLTVT.

The gene calls are TRBV5-6 and TRBJ1-2; no clear D gene. CDR3 length equals 15 residues. V was trimmed by 1 base and J by 1 base, leaving 11 bases between them. Germline V gene lookup returns CDR1 SGHDT and CDR2 YYEEEE. Here the CDR3 reads CASSLMGDGNYGYTF. The CDR3 DNA follows: TGTGCCAGCAGCTTGATGGGAGACGGTAACTATGGCTACACCTTC.

In this sample, this clone turned up a few times. The V gene is TRBV11-3, the J gene TRBJ2-2; D is uncertain. Trimming removed 1 base from V and 0 bases from J, with 12 bases in between. The CDR3 length is 17 residues. From germline, CDR1 is SGHNT and CDR2 YENEEA. This chain's CDR3 is CASSLASGRTNTGELFF. The CDR3 DNA reads as TGTGCCAGCAGCTTAGCGTCTGGCCGAACGAACACCGGGGAGCTGTTTTTT.

The chain has TRBV7-8 and TRBJ2-5; TRBD2 matches 9 bases. Per germline, CDR1 SGHVS and CDR2 FQNEAQ. This CDR3 is 17 amino acids long. Trimming at V came to 1 base and at J to 2 bases, leaving 8 bases not matched to a gene. The CDR3 region has the DNA TGTGCCAGCAGCTTAGGACGAGGGCTAGCGGGACAAGAGACCCAGTACTTC. This translates into CASSLGRGLAGQETQYF. Filled out from reference TRBV7-8 and TRBJ2-5, the complete variable domain reads GAGVSQSPRYKVAKRGQDVALRCDPISGHVSLFWYQQALGQGPEFLTYFQNEAQLDKSGLPSDRFFAERPEGSVSTLKIQRTQQEDSAVYLCASSLGRGLAGQETQYFGPGTRLLVL.

The gene calls are TRBV7-2 and TRBJ2-6, with TRBD2 matching 12 bases. Germline CDR1 and CDR2: SGHTA and FQGNSA. V gave up 1 base and J gave up 4 bases; unmatched junction bases: 8. The CDR3 has 19 amino acids. CDR3 nucleotide sequence: TGTGCCAGCAGCTTAGTTCGCCTAGCGGGAGGGTTCGGGGCCAACGTCCTGACTTTC. Its translation: CASSLVRLAGGFGANVLTF.

The CDR3 nucleotides read TGTGCCAGCTCACCACAGTCGGACATTCAGTACTTC. Amino acids: CASSPQSDIQYF. This chain links TRBV18 with TRBJ2-4, with D hard to call. V lost 1 base, J lost 8 bases, and 6 bases lay in between. CDR1 and CDR2 (germline): KGHSH, LQKENI. This CDR3 is 12 amino acids long.